The source of this T cell receptor (beta chain) is a study of T cell responses to AZD1222 COVID-19 vaccine. Study outcomes and limitations: CD4 TCRs covered the whole spike, strongest at regions 160-218 and 743-854.

The CDR3 contains 15 residues. V lost 5 bases and J lost 1, with 14 bases in between. Germline V gene sequence: CDR1 MNHEY, CDR2 SMNVEV (reference sequence). Using immunoSEQ multiplex PCR, the repertoire was profiled, and TCRdb retains in-frame clones only, with some absent. The sample carries fewer than 150,000 clones, 88% recorded once. Remarks on this clone: The antigen is unknown.

The sequencing here drew on peripheral blood, taken 28 days after the second AZD1222 dose. This TCR derives from an adult who received the AZD1222 COVID-19 vaccine. The chain recombines TRBV27 with TRBJ1-1; D remains unclear. CDR3 loop: CASSTGASPNTEAFF. CDR3 DNA sequence: TGTGCCAGCAGTACCGGTGCCAGCCCGAACACTGAAGCTTTCTTT.